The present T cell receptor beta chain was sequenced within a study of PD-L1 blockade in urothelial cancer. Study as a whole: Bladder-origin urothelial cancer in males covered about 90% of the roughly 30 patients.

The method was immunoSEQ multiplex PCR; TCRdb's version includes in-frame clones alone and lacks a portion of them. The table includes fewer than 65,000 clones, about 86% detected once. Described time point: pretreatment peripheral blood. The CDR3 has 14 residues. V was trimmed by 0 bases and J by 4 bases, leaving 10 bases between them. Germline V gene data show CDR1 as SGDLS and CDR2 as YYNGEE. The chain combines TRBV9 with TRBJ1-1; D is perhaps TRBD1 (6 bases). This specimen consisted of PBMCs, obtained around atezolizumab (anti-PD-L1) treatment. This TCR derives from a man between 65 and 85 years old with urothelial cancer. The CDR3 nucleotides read TGTGCCAGCAGCGTAGCAACAGGGCCCACTGAAGCTTTCTTT. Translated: CASSVATGPTEAFF.